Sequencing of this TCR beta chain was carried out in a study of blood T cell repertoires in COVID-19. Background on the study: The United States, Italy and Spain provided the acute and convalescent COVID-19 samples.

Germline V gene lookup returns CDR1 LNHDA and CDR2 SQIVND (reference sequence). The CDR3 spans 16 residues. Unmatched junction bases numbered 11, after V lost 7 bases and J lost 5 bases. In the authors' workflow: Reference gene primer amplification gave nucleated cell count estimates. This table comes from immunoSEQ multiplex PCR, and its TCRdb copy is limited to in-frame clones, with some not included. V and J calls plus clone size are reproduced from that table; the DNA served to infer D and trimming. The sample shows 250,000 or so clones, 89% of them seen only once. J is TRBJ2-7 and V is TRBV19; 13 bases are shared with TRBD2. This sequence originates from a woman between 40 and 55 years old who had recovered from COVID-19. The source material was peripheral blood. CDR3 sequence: CASTQVGLAGVNEQYF. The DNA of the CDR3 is TGTGCCAGTACCCAGGTTGGACTAGCGGGAGTGAACGAGCAGTACTTC.